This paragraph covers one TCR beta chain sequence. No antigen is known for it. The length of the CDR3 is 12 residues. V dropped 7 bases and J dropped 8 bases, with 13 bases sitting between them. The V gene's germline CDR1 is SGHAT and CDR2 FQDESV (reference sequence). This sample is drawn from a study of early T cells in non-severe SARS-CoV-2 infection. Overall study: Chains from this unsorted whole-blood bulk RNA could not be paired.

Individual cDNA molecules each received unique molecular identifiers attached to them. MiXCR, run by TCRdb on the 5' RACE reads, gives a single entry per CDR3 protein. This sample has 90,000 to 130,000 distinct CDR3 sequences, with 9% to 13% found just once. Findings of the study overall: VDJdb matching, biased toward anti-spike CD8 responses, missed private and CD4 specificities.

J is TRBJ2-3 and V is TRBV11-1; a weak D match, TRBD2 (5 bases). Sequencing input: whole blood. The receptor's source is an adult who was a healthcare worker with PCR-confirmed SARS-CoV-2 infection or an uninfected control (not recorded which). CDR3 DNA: TGTGCCAGCAAACTAGAGGCAGGTACGCAGTATTTT. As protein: CASKLEAGTQYF.